Following are 28 T cell receptor beta chains from one sample sequenced in a study of CD8+CD57+ T cells in acquired aplastic anemia. By flow cytometry, patients selected for sequencing had shown an expansion of CD8+CD57+ cells. TCR beta VDJ and CDR3 profiles were obtained from a genomic DNA template. TCRdb reprocessed the reads with MiXCR, giving one entry per CDR3 protein. This table has 150,000 to 200,000 distinct CDR3 sequences, less than 60% appearing once. What was sequenced was sorted CD4+, CD8+, or CD8+CD57+ T cells (not recorded which) from PBMCs. The receptors stem from a human donor with aplastic anemia.

Concerning this clonotype: This may arise from a read error, as a much more abundant clone is one base away. The CDR3 loop is CASSISRDTNSPFHF. The CDR3 DNA is TGTGCCAGCAGCATCTCCCGGGATACTAATTCACCCTTCCACTTT. The chain employs TRBV5-4 and TRBJ1-6; unclear D gene. Per the germline V gene, CDR1 is SGHNT and CDR2 is YYREEE (reference sequence). The CDR3 runs 15 residues.

This clonotype was detected a few times. The chain uses TRBV28 and TRBJ2-7, with 7 bases fitting TRBD2. The CDR3 is 15 residues long. V trimming: 1 base; J trimming: 2 bases; junction bases outside the gene matches: 5. Germline CDR1 MDHEN, CDR2 SYDVKM. The CDR3 DNA is TGTGCCAGCAGTTTATTTGGTCTAGCGGCCTACGAGCAGTACTTC. Translating it yields CASSLFGLAAYEQYF. Full variable domain (outside the CDR3, taken from reference TRBV28 and TRBJ2-7): DVKVTQSSRYLVKRTGEKVFLECVQDMDHENMFWYRQDPGLGLRLIYFSYDVKMKEKGDIPEGYSVSREKKERFSLILESASTNQTSMYLCASSLFGLAAYEQYFGPGTRLTVT.

This clonotype has ten or more counts. The rearrangement uses TRBV2 and TRBJ1-5; 7 nucleotides match TRBD1. Germline V gene sequence: CDR1 SNHLY, CDR2 FYNNEI. Losses at the gene ends were 7 bases for V and 4 bases for J; bases not matched to a gene: 7. This CDR3 is 14 amino acids long. Written as DNA, the CDR3 is TGTGCCAGCATTGGGACAGTACCTAATCAGCCCCAGCATTTT. The encoded protein is CASIGTVPNQPQHF.

In this sample, this clonotype turned up many times. The genes are TRBV6-1 and TRBJ2-6; tentatively, D is TRBD1 (6 bases). Trimming shortened V by 5 bases and J by 0 bases, and 17 bases separated the two germline ends. The CDR3 totals 18 residues. In germline, CDR1 is MNHNS, CDR2 SASEGT. Written as DNA, the CDR3 is TGTGCCAGCAGTCTAACGGGACAACGCCCCTCTGGGGCCAACGTCCTGACTTTC. This translates into CASSLTGQRPSGANVLTF.

The rearrangement links TRBV6-2 or TRBV6-3 to TRBJ1-5; 7 bases are shared with TRBD1. Per the germline V gene, CDR1 is MNHEY and CDR2 is SVGEGT. This CDR3 spans 18 amino acids. V dropped 0 bases and J dropped 4; count of bases not matched to a gene: 12. The CDR3 nucleotides read TGTGCCAGCAGTTACTCGAGGGGTGACGGGACAGAAAATCAGCCCCAGCATTTT. Translation gives CASSYSRGDGTENQPQHF.

The CDR3 loop reads CATSDLVASGSGELFF. In nucleotides, the CDR3 is TGTGCCACCAGTGATTTAGTCGCTAGCGGAAGCGGGGAGCTGTTTTTT. The V gene is TRBV24-1, the J gene TRBJ2-2, with 7 bases identical to TRBD2. Looked up from germline, CDR1 is KGHDR and CDR2 is SFDVKD. The junction had 8 bases not matched to a gene; V was cut back by 1 base and J by 7 bases. The length of the CDR3 is 16 residues.

This chain connects TRBV20-1 to TRBJ1-2, with D tentatively TRBD1 (6 bases). The V end lost 0 bases, the J end lost 7 bases, and 12 bases lay between the germline ends. The CDR3 length is 13 residues. Germline loops: CDR1 DFQATT, CDR2 SNEGSKA (reference sequence). Here the CDR3 reads CSARDLGGAGYTF. The CDR3 nucleotides are TGCAGTGCTAGAGATCTGGGGGGGGCTGGCTACACCTTC.

At least ten counts were recorded for this clonotype. The rearrangement links TRBV10-3 to TRBJ1-2; 8 bases are a match to TRBD1. The CDR3 has 14 residues. V was pared by 2 bases and J by 4 bases, with 3 bases of the junction left unmatched. Germline CDR1 reads ENHRY; CDR2 reads SYGVKD. The CDR3 bases are TGTGCCATCAGTGAGGACAGGGGAATCTATGGCTACACCTTC. Residues: CAISEDRGIYGYTF.

This clonotype was counted at least ten times. The V gene is TRBV3-1, the J gene TRBJ2-3, with D unclear. This CDR3 comprises 14 residues. Germline V CDR1 and CDR2: LGHDT, YNNKEL (reference sequence). The V end lost 0 bases, the J end lost 1 base, and 5 bases lay between the germline ends. The CDR3 spells CASSQDSGTDTQYF. In nucleotides, the CDR3 is TGTGCCAGCAGCCAAGATTCGGGCACAGATACGCAGTATTTT.

The sample holds a few counts of this clonotype. V and J are TRBV20-1 and TRBJ1-3; TRBD1 might be the D (5 bases). Per germline, CDR1 DFQATT and CDR2 SNEGSKA (reference sequence). The CDR3 consists of 13 residues. V was clipped by 6 bases and J by 0 bases, with 9 bases between them. CDR3 nucleotides: TGCAGTGCCGAGACAGTCTCTGGAAACACCATATATTTT. Its translation is CSAETVSGNTIYF.

The chain has TRBV29-1 and TRBJ2-7; D could derive from TRBD1 or TRBD2 (5 bases each). CDR3 length: 14 residues. Germline-derived CDR1 and CDR2 are SQVTM and ANQGSEA. V was cut by 2 bases and J by 3 bases, with 14 bases left in between. The CDR3 sequence is CSVELGDMGYEQYF. In nucleotides, the CDR3 is TGCAGCGTTGAACTGGGGGATATGGGCTACGAGCAGTACTTC.

The chain links TRBV2 to TRBJ2-3, with a possible D match to TRBD1 (5 bases). Germline lookup yields CDR1 SNHLY and CDR2 FYNNEI. The length of the CDR3 is 15 residues. Trimming removed 2 bases from V and 2 bases from J, with 11 bases in between. CDR3 in DNA: TGTGCCAGCAGTGAAATGGGGCAAACCACAGATACGCAGTATTTT. Protein product: CASSEMGQTTDTQYF.

The chain joins TRBV28 to TRBJ1-3; D ambiguous. The V end lost 7 bases, the J end lost 2 bases, and 3 bases lay between the germline ends. Germline V gene lookup returns CDR1 MDHEN and CDR2 SYDVKM. There are 11 residues in the CDR3. CDR3 amino acids: CASMPGNTIYF. CDR3 sequence (DNA): TGTGCCAGCATGCCTGGAAACACCATATATTTT.

The V and J genes are TRBV15 and TRBJ2-6; D gene ambiguous. The V gene lost 0 bases and the J gene lost 2 bases, with 5 bases spanning the gap. The CDR3 has 15 amino acids. Germline V lookup: CDR1 LNHNV, CDR2 YYDKDF (reference sequence). The CDR3 sequence is CATSRDWAGANVLTF. The DNA of the CDR3 is TGTGCCACCAGCAGAGATTGGGCTGGGGCCAACGTCCTGACTTTC.

Here the CDR3 DNA reads TGTGCCAGCAGCTTAGTAGGCGGTGGCGCTTTCTTT. This sequence encodes CASSLVGGGAFF. V usage is TRBV7-9 and J usage is TRBJ1-1; D uncertain. This CDR3 is 12 amino acids long. From germline, CDR1 is SEHNR and CDR2 FQNEAQ (reference sequence). V was shortened by 1 base and J by 11 bases, with 11 bases between the two germline ends.

This clonotype was counted at least ten times. The V gene is TRBV7-9, the J gene TRBJ2-7, with D possibly being TRBD2 (5 bases). Trimming took off 4 bases at V and 0 bases at J, with 13 bases between the two ends. The length of the CDR3 is 15 residues. Looked up from germline, CDR1 is SEHNR and CDR2 is FQNEAQ (reference sequence). As DNA, the CDR3 is TGTGCCAGCAGCTCGTCCGGGGTCATCTCCTACGAGCAGTACTTC. This gives the protein CASSSSGVISYEQYF.

This clonotype has at least ten counts. V and J are TRBV12-3 or TRBV12-4 and TRBJ2-2; TRBD1 is a possible D gene (6 bases). Trimming pared 6 bases from V and 0 bases from J, leaving 8 bases between. This CDR3 has 14 amino acids. The CDR3 DNA reads TGTGCCAGCAGAGGGGGAGCGAACACCGGGGAGCTGTTTTTT. Translation gives CASRGGANTGELFF.

This clonotype was seen a few times. The rearrangement uses TRBV2 and TRBJ1-2; 7 bases match TRBD1. CDR1 SNHLY and CDR2 FYNNEI come from the germline V gene. This CDR3 region has 14 residues. V dropped 2 bases and J dropped 8; count of bases not matched to a gene: 8. DNA of the CDR3: TGTGCCAGCAGTGAAAGGCGGGACAGTTCAGGCTACACCTTC. It codes for CASSERRDSSGYTF.

This clonotype was counted only a few times. The chain carries TRBV15 and TRBJ2-5, with D unresolved. V lost 5 bases, J lost 1 base, and 5 bases lay in between. CDR1 and CDR2 from the germline V gene are LNHNV and YYDKDF (reference sequence). CDR3 length: 12 residues. CDR3 sequence: CATSLTQETQYF. CDR3 nucleotides: TGTGCCACCAGCCTTACCCAAGAGACCCAGTACTTC.

V is TRBV10-3 and J is TRBJ1-6, with 7 bases matching TRBD1. Germline lookup yields CDR1 ENHRY and CDR2 SYGVKD. The CDR3 runs 14 residues. V was clipped by 6 bases and J by 7 bases; unmatched bases: 6. CDR3 sequence reads: CAIRRQGKNSPLHF. CDR3 bases: TGTGCCATCAGAAGACAGGGAAAGAATTCACCCCTCCACTTT.

This clonotype was observed at least ten times. The chain links TRBV15 to TRBJ2-5; D ambiguous. Germline CDR1 and CDR2: LNHNV and YYDKDF (reference sequence). Trimming took off 9 bases at V and 1 base at J, with 24 bases between the two ends. The CDR3 is made up of 17 amino acids. The CDR3: CATKDQTRRAPQETQYF. The DNA of the CDR3 is TGTGCCACGAAGGACCAAACGAGACGAGCTCCCCAAGAGACCCAGTACTTC.

Of note for this clonotype: This clone may be a read error of a much larger clone one base away. This rearrangement joins TRBV6-2 or TRBV6-3 to TRBJ1-1; TRBD1 matches 8 bases. Germline lookup yields CDR1 MNHEY and CDR2 SVGEGT. The CDR3 sequence is 15 residues long. V dropped 6 bases and J dropped 4; count of bases not matched to a gene: 10. This CDR3 is CASRHTWTGSTEAFF. CDR3 bases: TGTGCCAGCAGGCACACCTGGACAGGGAGCACTGAAGCTTTCTTT.

This clonotype has ten or more counts. V usage is TRBV5-1 and J usage is TRBJ2-5; D might be TRBD1 (5 bases). Germline CDR1 reads SGHRS; CDR2 reads YFSETQ. The CDR3 contains 15 residues. V was trimmed by 4 bases and J by 2 bases, leaving 15 bases between them. The CDR3 reads CASSLSRAVQETQYF. CDR3 in DNA: TGCGCCAGCAGCCTCAGCAGGGCAGTACAAGAGACCCAGTACTTC.

This chain uses TRBV6-1 with TRBJ1-5; D not certain. Trimming stripped 6 bases from V and 7 bases from J, with 16 bases between. CDR3 length equals 14 residues. In germline, CDR1 is MNHNS, CDR2 SASEGT. CDR3 coding DNA: TGTGCCAGCAGGCGCATGGGGAATGGCCAGCCCCAGCATTTT. This encodes CASRRMGNGQPQHF.

There are many counts of this clonotype. The gene calls are TRBV20-1 and TRBJ1-2; 7 bases agree with TRBD1. With V trimmed by 6 bases and J by 8 bases, 6 bases remained unmatched. CDR3 length equals 11 residues. Germline CDR1 DFQATT, CDR2 SNEGSKA (reference sequence). Written as DNA, the CDR3 is TGCAGTGCCCACAACAGGGGCGGCTACACCTTC. Translation gives CSAHNRGGYTF.

The sample holds many counts of this clonotype. The chain carries TRBV2 and TRBJ1-5; 10 bases match TRBD1. The J segment lost 6 bases and the V segment lost 6 bases, leaving 2 bases of the junction unmatched. CDR1 and CDR2 from the germline V gene are SNHLY and FYNNEI. The CDR3 covers 13 residues. The CDR3, as DNA: TGTGCCAGCAGGACAGGGGGCGGTCAGCCCCAGCATTTT. It encodes CASRTGGGQPQHF.

At least ten counts were recorded for this clonotype. V gene TRBV5-4 combines with J gene TRBJ1-1; 9 nucleotides agree with TRBD1. V was clipped by 4 bases and J by 3 bases; unmatched bases: 10. Germline V CDR1 and CDR2: SGHNT, YYREEE (reference sequence). There are 16 residues in the CDR3. This CDR3 is CASSIGQGRTYTEAFF. DNA of the CDR3: TGTGCCAGCAGCATCGGACAGGGGAGAACGTACACTGAAGCTTTCTTT.

The chain links TRBV6-1 to TRBJ1-1; TRBD1 aligns across 9 bases. Germline lookup yields CDR1 MNHNS and CDR2 SASEGT. V lost 7 bases and J lost 2; bases outside the gene matches: 2. This CDR3 spans 13 amino acids. The CDR3 DNA sequence: TGTGCCAGCACGGACAGGGGAAACACTGAAGCTTTCTTT. Translated: CASTDRGNTEAFF.